This is a list of T cell receptor beta chains from one sample in a study of technical replicates of blood from a few donors. The protocol was immunoSEQ multiplex PCR, while the TCRdb copy is restricted to in-frame clones and leaves out a portion. The sample carries some 83,000 clones, about 92% recorded once. Source material: T cells isolated from PBMCs. All receptors come from a human donor in good health. Both conserved end residues are part of each CDR3. A D gene is named only where the DNA matches it firmly. The size of a clone is reported for some rows only, either as once, few or many, or as a class for expanded clones.

V	length	size	J	D	CDR3	DNA
TRBV11-2	13	.	TRBJ2-1	.	CASSLDRHNEQFF	TGTGCCAGCAGCTTAGATCGACATAATGAGCAGTTCTTC
TRBV5-4	15	once	TRBJ2-1	.	CASSLGLVWNNEQFF	TGTGCCAGCAGCTTGGGACTAGTCTGGAACAATGAGCAGTTCTTC
TRBV11-2	12	.	TRBJ1-2	.	CASSLYSRNYTF	TGTGCCAGCAGCTTATATAGCAGAAACTACACCTTC
TRBV28	18	.	TRBJ2-2	.	CASSLSIWSSLQTGELFF	TGTGCCAGCAGTTTAAGTATTTGGAGTAGCCTCCAAACCGGGGAGCTGTTTTTT
TRBV2	13	few	TRBJ1-3	.	CASILGGRNTIYF	TGTGCCAGCATTCTCGGGGGGCGAAACACCATATATTTT
TRBV7-9	15	once	TRBJ2-1	.	CASRPAVLSDNEQFF	TGTGCCAGCAGACCAGCGGTACTGAGCGACAATGAGCAGTTCTTC
TRBV15	17	once	TRBJ2-1	TRBD1	CATSRGVGGTGQNEQFF	TGTGCCACCAGCAGAGGTGTTGGCGGGACAGGGCAAAATGAGCAGTTCTTC
TRBV4-1	14	.	TRBJ2-7	TRBD1	CASRADRLAGEQYF	TGCGCCAGCAGGGCGGACAGGTTGGCTGGAGAGCAGTACTTC
TRBV7-2	12	.	TRBJ2-7	.	CASSSDNYEQYF	TGTGCCAGCAGCTCGGACAATTACGAGCAGTACTTC
TRBV4-2	14	.	TRBJ1-2	.	CASSQATDNYGYTF	TGTGCCAGCAGCCAAGCGACAGATAACTATGGCTACACCTTC
TRBV14	14	.	TRBJ2-1	.	CASSYGGATNEQFF	TGTGCCAGCAGCTACGGCGGGGCAACGAATGAGCAGTTCTTC
TRBV9	16	once	TRBJ1-2	.	CASSDSLWTARYGYTF	TGTGCCAGCAGCGACTCCCTCTGGACTGCCCGCTATGGCTACACCTTC
TRBV4-3	14	.	TRBJ2-7	.	CASSQDLVPGEQYF	TGCGCCAGCAGCCAAGACCTGGTCCCAGGGGAACAGTACTTC
TRBV7-3	15	.	TRBJ2-6	.	CASSLAGSGANVLTF	TGTGCCAGCAGCTTAGCAGGGTCTGGGGCCAACGTCCTGACTTTC
TRBV7-2	16	.	TRBJ2-2	.	CASSLKLGAKTGELFF	TGTGCCAGCAGCTTAAAACTGGGGGCTAAAACCGGGGAGCTGTTTTTT
TRBV2	15	.	TRBJ2-1	TRBD1	CASSDGQGASSEQFF	TGTGCCAGCAGTGACGGACAGGGGGCATCTAGTGAGCAGTTCTTC
TRBV5-5	15	.	TRBJ2-4	.	CASSGLGANEDIQYF	TGTGCCAGCAGCGGCCTGGGGGCAAATGAGGACATTCAGTACTTC
TRBV5-4	15	.	TRBJ2-1	TRBD2	CASSLTSGSYNEQFF	TGTGCCAGCAGCTTAACTAGCGGGTCGTACAATGAGCAGTTCTTC
TRBV4-3	15	.	TRBJ2-3	TRBD1	CASSQDRGTADTQYF	TGCGCCAGCAGCCAAGATCGTGGGACAGCAGATACGCAGTATTTT
TRBV5-6	13	.	TRBJ2-7	.	CASSQGDSYEQYF	TGTGCCAGCAGCCAAGGCGACAGCTACGAGCAGTACTTC
TRBV9	16	.	TRBJ1-1	TRBD1	CASSVEGQGWGTEAFF	TGTGCCAGCAGCGTAGAGGGACAGGGGTGGGGCACTGAAGCTTTCTTT
TRBV27	15	.	TRBJ1-2	.	CASSSTGGSGYGYTF	TGTGCCAGCAGTTCGACGGGGGGGTCCGGCTATGGCTACACCTTC
TRBV19	16	.	TRBJ2-5	TRBD2	CASSRPSGSTRETQYF	TGTGCCAGTAGTAGACCTAGCGGGAGCACTAGGGAGACCCAGTACTTC
TRBV18	17	.	TRBJ2-1	.	CASSPPTRDRSINEQFF	TGTGCCAGCTCACCGCCCACCCGGGATCGGTCAATAAATGAGCAGTTCTTC
TRBV5-1	14	.	TRBJ2-1	.	CASSLDWQGGEQFF	TGCGCCAGCAGCTTGGACTGGCAAGGGGGTGAGCAGTTCTTC
TRBV9	15	.	TRBJ2-5	.	CASSVDGLLGETQYF	TGTGCCAGCAGCGTAGATGGACTCCTGGGGGAGACCCAGTACTTC
TRBV9	14	once	TRBJ1-5	.	CASSAGGTPPPQHF	TGTGCCAGCAGCGCAGGCGGGACCCCTCCGCCCCAGCATTTT
TRBV27	13	.	TRBJ1-1	.	CASSSHTKPEAFF	TGTGCCAGCAGTTCACACACAAAACCTGAAGCTTTCTTT
TRBV6-6	15	.	TRBJ2-2	.	CASIDIMAEAGELFF	TGTGCCAGCATCGATATCATGGCGGAGGCCGGGGAGCTGTTTTTT
TRBV11-2	14	.	TRBJ1-4	TRBD1	CASSLGQGGEKLFF	TGTGCCAGCAGCCTGGGACAGGGGGGTGAAAAACTGTTTTTT
TRBV19	15	.	TRBJ1-1	.	CASSPRYGQDTEAFF	TGTGCCAGTAGTCCTCGTTATGGCCAAGACACTGAAGCTTTCTTT
TRBV30	13	.	TRBJ2-5	.	CAWSVVGEETQYF	TGTGCCTGGAGTGTAGTGGGAGAAGAGACCCAGTACTTC
TRBV7-2	15	.	TRBJ2-3	TRBD1	CASRTLTGTTDTQYF	TGTGCCAGCAGGACCCTGACAGGGACAACAGATACGCAGTATTTT
TRBV15	14	.	TRBJ1-3	.	CATSRDLAVDTIYF	TGTGCCACCAGCAGAGATCTCGCAGTGGACACCATATATTTT
TRBV19	16	.	TRBJ2-7	.	CASSIIAEPSSYEQYF	TGTGCCAGTAGTATAATAGCGGAACCAAGCTCCTACGAGCAGTACTTC
TRBV27	13	.	TRBJ1-1	.	CASSRVENTEAFF	TGTGCCAGCAGTCGGGTAGAGAACACTGAAGCTTTCTTT
TRBV28	14	.	TRBJ2-1	.	CASSLLSSYNEQFF	TGTGCCAGCAGTTTATTATCCAGTTACAATGAGCAGTTCTTC
TRBV4-3	15	.	TRBJ1-4	.	CASSPLMDIYEKLFF	TGCGCCAGCAGCCCCCTGATGGACATTTATGAAAAACTGTTTTTT
TRBV6-6	14	.	TRBJ2-2	.	CASYRIPNTGELFF	TGTGCCAGCTACAGGATTCCGAACACCGGGGAGCTGTTTTTT
TRBV6-1	11	.	TRBJ2-7	.	CASSVTYEQYF	TGTGCCAGCAGTGTTACCTACGAGCAGTACTTC
TRBV9	18	.	TRBJ2-1	TRBD2	CASSPTRLAGGVYNEQFF	TGTGCCAGCAGCCCGACTCGACTAGCGGGAGGTGTTTACAATGAGCAGTTCTTC
TRBV27	12	.	TRBJ1-1	.	CASSLFEGVAFF	TGTGCCAGCAGTTTATTCGAAGGGGTAGCTTTCTTT